This is a list of T cell receptor beta chains from one sample in a study of beta chain features in type 1 diabetes. The repertoire was sequenced with immunoSEQ multiplex PCR; TCRdb's copy has only in-frame clones and lacks some. The data show some 230,000 clones, over 7.5% seen once. Sample: naive CD4+ T cells from blood. The receptors were sampled from a woman aged 18-29 years in good health. The CDR3 runs from the conserved cysteine through the conserved F or W. The order of the fields is clone size, V gene, CDR3 protein. Clone size is given for some rows only: seen once, a few or many times, or a class if the clone is expanded.

clone size: .; V gene: TRBV18; CDR3 protein: CASSKFSGPDTGELFF
clone size: .; V gene: TRBV6-5; CDR3 protein: CASSYSMWSHEQYF
clone size: few; V gene: TRBV18; CDR3 protein: CASSPEAMNTEAFF
clone size: few; V gene: TRBV19; CDR3 protein: CASVQSLGDSTYNEQFF
clone size: few; V gene: TRBV5-6; CDR3 protein: CASSLGGPRETQYF
clone size: few; V gene: TRBV2; CDR3 protein: CASSATGNYGYTF
clone size: few; V gene: TRBV2; CDR3 protein: CASSAVESTEAFF
clone size: few; V gene: TRBV28; CDR3 protein: CASSYPSAVEAFF
clone size: few; V gene: TRBV5-5; CDR3 protein: CASSSYPNEQFF
clone size: few; V gene: TRBV27; CDR3 protein: CASSLGQNTEAFF
clone size: .; V gene: TRBV19; CDR3 protein: CASSKGQGWNQPQHF
clone size: few; V gene: TRBV5-4; CDR3 protein: CASSLAPGTKNTGELFF
clone size: few; V gene: TRBV28; CDR3 protein: CASSLRGELFF
clone size: few; V gene: TRBV9; CDR3 protein: CASSVVWQGDTEAFF
clone size: .; V gene: TRBV5-1; CDR3 protein: CASSLDPRQDLPDTQYF
clone size: few; V gene: TRBV5-1; CDR3 protein: CASSLWGQTSGTYEQYF
clone size: few; V gene: TRBV2; CDR3 protein: CASSEEAGNQPQHF
clone size: .; V gene: TRBV5-5; CDR3 protein: CASSPNSPQNTEAFF
clone size: .; V gene: TRBV27; CDR3 protein: CASSSRVARNSPLHF
clone size: few; V gene: TRBV9; CDR3 protein: CASPTQGHTEAFF
clone size: .; V gene: TRBV5-4; CDR3 protein: CASSLTSSSSYEQYF
clone size: .; V gene: TRBV6-5; CDR3 protein: CASRSPGGSWFF
clone size: .; V gene: TRBV5-1; CDR3 protein: CASSWGNGLSGDGYTF
clone size: few; V gene: TRBV5-4; CDR3 protein: CASRAGLAGDEQYF
clone size: .; V gene: TRBV9; CDR3 protein: CASSVGWFRGEETQYF
clone size: few; V gene: TRBV10-3; CDR3 protein: CAISQTSGSYEQYF
clone size: .; V gene: TRBV7-3; CDR3 protein: CASSPDSNYGYTF
clone size: .; V gene: TRBV19; CDR3 protein: CASTRIRTGANNEQFF
clone size: few; V gene: TRBV6-1; CDR3 protein: CASSTGTRVYNEQFF
clone size: .; V gene: TRBV2; CDR3 protein: CASSEGGLGEQYF
clone size: few; V gene: TRBV15; CDR3 protein: CATSSKTGGAGTDTQYF
clone size: few; V gene: TRBV11-2; CDR3 protein: CASSVLQGRYNEQFF
clone size: few; V gene: TRBV19; CDR3 protein: CASSISSAGDTEAFF
clone size: few; V gene: TRBV19; CDR3 protein: CASSRTGLGGYTF
clone size: .; V gene: TRBV5-1; CDR3 protein: CASSLGLLQGTAEDTQYF
clone size: .; V gene: TRBV6-6; CDR3 protein: CASTGGYEQYF
clone size: few; V gene: TRBV19; CDR3 protein: CASSGQGRKFF
clone size: few; V gene: TRBV19; CDR3 protein: CASETSGSYEQYF
clone size: .; V gene: TRBV5-1; CDR3 protein: CASSLDSQETQYF
clone size: few; V gene: TRBV29-1; CDR3 protein: CSAEGANENTEAFF
clone size: few; V gene: TRBV7-2; CDR3 protein: CASSLQIATNEKLFF
clone size: few; V gene: TRBV6-6; CDR3 protein: CASSYEGGVGQPQHF
clone size: few; V gene: TRBV18; CDR3 protein: CASSLTTGEVYGYTF
clone size: .; V gene: TRBV5-6; CDR3 protein: CASRRRLAGSYEQYF
clone size: .; V gene: TRBV28; CDR3 protein: CASSSSGIGKNIQYF
clone size: .; V gene: TRBV5-1; CDR3 protein: CASSQRGPGLAKQETQYF
clone size: few; V gene: TRBV4-2; CDR3 protein: CASSQDPNGGQFYGYTF
clone size: .; V gene: TRBV2; CDR3 protein: CASSEYWTGDYEQYF
clone size: many; V gene: TRBV29-1; CDR3 protein: CSVVTSGRAPQFF
clone size: .; V gene: TRBV6-1; CDR3 protein: CASSESGQGTDTQYF
clone size: .; V gene: TRBV5-1; CDR3 protein: CASSLRTGGENIQYF